These 21 T cell receptor beta chains originate from one sample sequenced in a study of metastatic and nonmetastatic thyroid tumors. No patient received treatment before thyroid surgery. TCRdb re-clonotyped the PCR reads via MiXCR. This sample has around 6,000 clones, with about 27% found just once. Source material: adjacent normal tissue. These receptor sequences come from a female donor with papillary thyroid cancer or a benign thyroid nodule (not recorded which). Some clones in this sample may be carry-over from other donors' samples.

V gene TRBV7-2 combines with J gene TRBJ2-7; TRBD1 might be the D (5 bases). The germline V gene has CDR1 SGHTA and CDR2 FQGNSA. Deletions cut 7 bases from V and 3 bases from J, with 19 bases between. This CDR3 is 15 amino acids long. The DNA of the CDR3 is TGTGCCAGCATCTCCCCCCCGCAGGGCCTCTACGAGCAGTACGTC. Encoded protein: CASISPPQGLYEQYV.

In the case of this clone: The CDR3 ends on some other residue instead of the conserved phenylalanine or tryptophan, so this is likely a read error. The DNA is left out, because the CDR3 cannot be placed on it with certainty; the CDR3 is given as TCRdb lists it. The J gene is TRBJ1-1, the V gene TRBV9; no DNA check was done on the table's D call, TRBD1. The CDR3 is 9 amino acids long, termini counted. Germline CDR1 and CDR2: SGDLS and YYNGEE. The CDR3 sequence: CASSVPSNR.

This clone was found a few times. The rearrangement links TRBV6-1 to TRBJ1-2, with 9 positions matching TRBD1. This CDR3 contains 14 residues. With V trimmed by 5 bases and J by 6 bases, 7 bases remained unmatched. CDR1 and CDR2 from the germline V gene are MNHNS and SASEGT. CDR3 coding DNA: TGTGCCAGCAGTCAGACAGGGGGGCTTAATGGCTACACCTTC. It translates to CASSQTGGLNGYTF.

Details on this clone: An end of the junction does not agree with germline; a read error may underlie this. This CDR3 is CASSFGMSGTLVYF. The CDR3 nucleotides are TGTGCCAGCAGCTTTGGGATGAGCGGGACCCTGGTGTATTTC. The chain is built from TRBV5-4 and TRBJ2-7; 7 bases align to TRBD2. From germline, CDR1 is SGHNT and CDR2 YYREEE (reference sequence). The CDR3 extends over 14 amino acids. Filled out from reference TRBV5-4 and TRBJ2-7, the complete variable domain reads ETGVTQSPTHLIKTRGQQVTLRCSSQSGHNTVSWYQQALGQGPQFIFQYYREEENGRGNFPPRFSGLQFPNYSSELNVNALELDDSALYLCASSFGMSGTLVYFGPGTRLTVT.

The table lists this clone with a few counts. The chain combines TRBV6-5 with TRBJ2-7; 10 positions match TRBD1. The CDR3 totals 16 residues. J was trimmed by 6 bases and V by 2 bases; bases with no gene match: 10. The V gene's germline CDR1 is MNHEY and CDR2 SVGAGI. CDR3 in amino acids: CASSYRQGALGIEQYF. CDR3 DNA sequence: TGTGCCAGCAGTTACAGACAGGGGGCCCTGGGAATCGAGCAGTACTTC.

The chain joins TRBV20-1 to TRBJ2-7, with 8 nucleotides matching TRBD1. The CDR3 sequence is 14 residues long. CDR1 and CDR2 (germline): DFQATT, SNEGSKA (reference sequence). After removal of 6 bases from V and 1 base from J, the junction contained 8 bases not matched to a gene. CDR3 sequence (DNA): TGCAGTGCAATCAAGACAGGGGCATCCTACGAGCAGTACTTC. Protein sequence: CSAIKTGASYEQYF.

In this sample, this clone turned up a few times. One junction end does not reproduce the germline sequence, and a read error may be involved. The chain uses TRBV28 and TRBJ2-7; 13 positions match TRBD2. The CDR3 is 18 residues long. Germline CDR1 reads MDHEN; CDR2 reads SYDVKM. CDR3 nucleotides: TGTGCCAACAGTTTGGTACTAGCGGGAGGGCCTGGCTCCTACGAGCAGTACTTC. Translating it yields CANSLVLAGGPGSYEQYF.

The rearrangement uses TRBV6-1 and TRBJ1-2, with 12 bases aligning to TRBD1. Germline loops: CDR1 MNHNS, CDR2 SASEGT. The CDR3 consists of 13 residues. V lost 7 bases and J lost 7; bases outside the gene matches: 4. CDR3 sequence: CASKGQGASGYTF. As DNA, the CDR3 is TGTGCCAGCAAGGGACAGGGGGCGAGTGGCTACACCTTC.

The V and J genes are TRBV6-1 and TRBJ1-3; 8 bases agree with TRBD1. CDR3 size: 15 residues. Germline CDR1 reads MNHNS; CDR2 reads SASEGT. Trimming cost V 5 bases and J 3 bases; bases outside gene matches: 6. The CDR3 is CASSPQGAGGNTIYF. The DNA for the CDR3 is TGTGCCAGCAGTCCCCAGGGGGCGGGTGGAAACACCATATATTTT.

The chain has TRBV20-1 and TRBJ2-5; tentatively, D is TRBD1 (5 bases). The CDR3 has 12 residues. The V end was cut by 5 bases, the J end by 5 bases, with 12 bases between. The germline CDR1 and CDR2 sequences are DFQATT and SNEGSKA (reference sequence). CDR3 in DNA: TGCAGTGCTGGGGCGGTATTTGAGACCCAGTACTTC. As protein: CSAGAVFETQYF.

The chain combines TRBV5-1 with TRBJ2-1; 8 nucleotides match TRBD2. Germline V gene sequence: CDR1 SGHRS, CDR2 YFSETQ. This CDR3 region has 16 residues. V shed 0 bases and J 10 bases; nucleotides not matched to a gene: 12. As DNA, the CDR3 is TGCGCCAGCAGCTTGGACCTGGCGGGGGGAAGAGGCGAGCAGTTCTTC. Protein product: CASSLDLAGGRGEQFF.

The chain couples TRBV28 to TRBJ2-5; D gene ambiguous. The germline V gene encodes CDR1 MDHEN and CDR2 SYDVKM. Trimming pared 10 bases from V and 5 bases from J, leaving 8 bases between. CDR3 length: 10 amino acids. The CDR3: CATSRETQYF. CDR3 bases: TGTGCCACCAGCCGGGAGACCCAGTACTTC.

This clone is medium-sized (0.01 to 0.1%) within its sample. The chain joins TRBV28 to TRBJ2-3; D call uncertain. Between the trimmed V and J ends, which lost 5 bases and 4 bases, there was a span of 25 bases. The CDR3 covers 18 residues. Germline CDR1 MDHEN, CDR2 SYDVKM. The chain's CDR3 is CASSIITRADTTADTQYF. The CDR3, as DNA: TGTGCCAGCAGTATCATTACAAGGGCAGACACCACGGCAGATACGCAGTATTTT.

This clone was counted only a few times. This chain links TRBV19 with TRBJ2-1; D is tentatively TRBD1 or TRBD2 (7 bases each). The CDR3 runs to 14 residues. V lost 7 bases and J 5 bases, leaving 15 bases between the germline ends. Per the germline V gene, CDR1 is LNHDA and CDR2 is SQIVND (reference sequence). The CDR3 reads CASKGASGNNEQFF. CDR3 in DNA: TGTGCCAGTAAGGGGGCTAGCGGAAACAATGAGCAGTTCTTC.

This clone was detected many times. The chain joins TRBV5-4 to TRBJ2-1, with 8 bases that match TRBD2. Germline V gene lookup returns CDR1 SGHNT and CDR2 YYREEE (reference sequence). The CDR3 spans 15 residues. V trimming: 4 bases; J trimming: 8 bases; junction bases outside the gene matches: 11. In DNA, the CDR3 is TGTGCCAGCAGCCACGGGACTAGTCATATCTATGAGCAGTTCTTC. Its protein product is CASSHGTSHIYEQFF.

V and J are TRBV12-5 and TRBJ2-1; 10 bases fit TRBD2. CDR3 size: 15 residues. CDR1 is LGHNT, CDR2 FRNRAP, per germline. The ends lost 7 bases at V and 9 bases at J; junction bases unmatched: 12. CDR3 sequence reads: CASALSLAGSGEQFF. The DNA of the CDR3 is TGTGCTAGTGCCTTATCACTAGCGGGATCCGGTGAGCAGTTCTTC.

The chain employs TRBV12-3 or TRBV12-4 and TRBJ2-7; D remains unclear. Trimming stripped 3 bases from V and 7 bases from J, with 10 bases between. The CDR3 contains 12 residues. This chain's CDR3 is CASSLTLREQYF. The CDR3 DNA reads TGTGCCAGCAGTTTGACCCTAAGGGAGCAGTACTTC.

The V gene is TRBV6-5, the J gene TRBJ2-3; D is unresolved. V lost 0 bases and J lost 5, with 3 bases in between. The CDR3 totals 12 residues. Germline-derived CDR1 and CDR2 are MNHEY and SVGAGI. For the CDR3, the DNA is TGTGCCAGCAGTTACTCGGGAGATACGCAGTATTTT. Its protein product is CASSYSGDTQYF.

This clone was counted many times. The rearrangement uses TRBV3-1 and TRBJ1-5; 7 positions agree with TRBD1. The CDR3 extends over 14 amino acids. Looked up from germline, CDR1 is LGHDT and CDR2 is YNNKEL (reference sequence). Trimming removed 7 bases from V and 7 bases from J; junction bases left unmatched: 10. The CDR3 DNA sequence: TGTGCCAGCACCCCACACAGGGGCGGGCAGCCCCAGCATTTT. Amino acids: CASTPHRGGQPQHF.

The sample holds many counts of this clone. This may be a read error, as it is one base from a much larger clone. This sample also contains other DNA sequences that code for the same CDR3. This chain connects TRBV11-3 to TRBJ2-2; 8 bases map to TRBD2. V shed 5 bases, J shed 5 bases, and the junction held 10 bases outside the gene matches. Germline CDR1 SGHNT, CDR2 YENEEA. The length of the CDR3 is 16 residues. The CDR3 bases are TGTGCCAGCAGCATCGGACTAGCAGGGAGGACCGGGGAGCTGTTTTTT. Protein: CASSIGLAGRTGELFF.

This clone counts as large. This chain uses TRBV6-2 or TRBV6-3 with TRBJ2-3, with a weak D call TRBD2 (5 bases). This CDR3 is 13 amino acids long. V dropped 7 bases and J dropped 1 base, with 9 bases sitting between them. Per germline, CDR1 MNHEY and CDR2 SVGEGT. CDR3 loop: CASISGGTDTQYF. CDR3 bases: TGTGCCAGCATTTCCGGGGGCACAGATACGCAGTATTTT.